The 17 T cell receptor beta chains below all came from one sample that was sequenced in a study of cytomegalovirus exposure and HLA in healthy donors. Vbeta (60) and Jbeta (13) primers were used in the PCR. TCRdb keeps only in-frame clones here, not all; method: immunoSEQ multiplex PCR. The sample has about 95,000 clones, 78% seen once; the top ten hold 4.1%. Sequencing was carried out using PBMCs. The receptors were gathered from a woman between 35 and 50 years old in good health and CMV-seropositive.

V usage is TRBV5-8 and J usage is TRBJ1-1; unclear D gene. The V gene lost 4 bases and the J gene lost 7 bases, with 8 bases spanning the gap. The CDR3 loop spans 11 amino acids. Germline assignment: CDR1 SGHTS and CDR2 YDEGEE. The CDR3, as DNA: TGTGCCAGCAGCCCGCTCTATGAAGCTTTCTTT. Encoded protein: CASSPLYEAFF.

The J gene is TRBJ2-1, the V gene TRBV27; no reliable D call. In germline, CDR1 is MNHEY, CDR2 SMNVEV (reference sequence). The CDR3 spans 16 residues. Trimming took off 4 bases at V and 2 bases at J, with 15 bases between the two ends. The chain's CDR3 is CASSSELPRPYNEQFF. CDR3 DNA: TGTGCCAGCAGTTCGGAGTTACCGCGCCCCTACAATGAGCAGTTCTTC.

This clone has a handful of counts. The chain couples TRBV7-9 to TRBJ2-1; no reliable D call. The ends were cut back, 2 bases at V and 9 bases at J, with 8 bases in the middle. Germline lookup yields CDR1 SEHNR and CDR2 FQNEAQ (reference sequence). The CDR3 loop spans 12 amino acids. The CDR3, as DNA: TGTGCCAGCAGCTTACTAGGCGGTGAGCAGTTCTTC. The encoded protein is CASSLLGGEQFF.

J is TRBJ1-2 and V is TRBV11-2; TRBD1 matches at 8 bases. The germline gives CDR1 SGHAT, CDR2 FQNNGV. V lost 7 bases, J lost 5 bases, and 21 bases stayed unmatched. This CDR3 spans 18 amino acids. DNA of the CDR3: TGTGCCAGCACCGACCACCAGAAACCCCGGGACAGGATATATGGCTACACCTTC. Its translation: CASTDHQKPRDRIYGYTF.

The chain has TRBV4-1 and TRBJ2-7; the D gene is possibly TRBD1 (5 bases). CDR1 is MGHRA, CDR2 YSYEKL, per germline. V was cut by 3 bases and J by 7 bases, with 16 bases left in between. CDR3 length equals 14 residues. The CDR3 protein is CASSQIGRQSEQYF. The CDR3 nucleotides are TGCGCCAGCAGCCAGATCGGACGACAGTCTGAGCAGTACTTC.

V usage is TRBV2 and J usage is TRBJ2-7, with TRBD2 matching 11 bases. J was trimmed by 5 bases and V by 4 bases; bases with no gene match: 4. CDR1 and CDR2 (germline): SNHLY, FYNNEI. The CDR3 extends over 14 amino acids. The CDR3 coding sequence is TGTGCCAGCAGTGCCTTTAGCGGGAGGGACGAGCAGTACTTC. Protein product: CASSAFSGRDEQYF.

This rearrangement joins TRBV5-1 to TRBJ2-1, with TRBD2 matching 12 bases. This CDR3 has 18 residues. Germline V gene data show CDR1 as SGHRS and CDR2 as YFSETQ. The J segment lost 3 bases and the V segment lost 4 bases, leaving 11 bases of the junction unmatched. In DNA form, the CDR3 reads TGCGCCAGCAGCCCGGGACTAGCGGGTGGCAACCTCTACAATGAGCAGTTCTTC. Residues: CASSPGLAGGNLYNEQFF.

V usage is TRBV27 and J usage is TRBJ2-5, with D perhaps matching TRBD2 (5 bases). V lost 2 bases and J 5 bases, leaving 12 bases between the germline ends. The germline gives CDR1 MNHEY, CDR2 SMNVEV (reference sequence). This CDR3 contains 14 residues. The CDR3 reads CASSLTRSDETQYF. CDR3 nucleotide sequence: TGTGCCAGCAGTTTAACTAGGTCGGACGAGACCCAGTACTTC.

As to this clone: The junction and the germline gene differ at one end; a read error may be behind it. V usage is TRBV5-8 and J usage is TRBJ1-1; TRBD1 matches 9 bases. CDR3 length: 15 residues. In germline, CDR1 is SGHTS, CDR2 YDEGEE. This CDR3 reads CASSSGTGRNAEAFF. In DNA form, the CDR3 reads TGTGCCAGCAGCTCCGGGACAGGGAGGAACGCTGAAGCTTTCTTT.

The V gene is TRBV19, the J gene TRBJ2-5; D is possibly TRBD1 (7 bases). The V end was cut by 2 bases, the J end by 4 bases, with 20 bases between. This CDR3 has 17 residues. Per the germline V gene, CDR1 is LNHDA and CDR2 is SQIVND (reference sequence). The CDR3 loop reads CASSIRGQGGAGETQYF. CDR3 coding DNA: TGTGCCAGTAGTATAAGGGGTCAGGGGGGAGCAGGAGAGACCCAGTACTTC.

The J gene is TRBJ2-1, the V gene TRBV9; D perhaps matches TRBD1 (5 bases). Trimming left V 0 bases short and J 7 bases short, with 11 bases between. Germline CDR1 and CDR2: SGDLS and YYNGEE. The CDR3 sequence is 14 residues long. The CDR3 sequence is CASSVGWGHNEQFF. The CDR3 DNA follows: TGTGCCAGCAGCGTAGGGTGGGGCCATAATGAGCAGTTCTTC.

The V and J genes are TRBV10-3 and TRBJ1-2; 8 bases fit TRBD1. The germline gives CDR1 ENHRY, CDR2 SYGVKD. Trimming took 9 bases from V and 7 from J; bases not matched to a gene: 7. CDR3 length: 12 amino acids. The CDR3 DNA follows: TGTGCCATTTCGGGGACAGGAAGTGGCTACACCTTC. Protein: CAISGTGSGYTF.

This clone has a single count. This sequence joins TRBV14 and TRBJ2-5, with a weak D call TRBD2 (6 bases). Germline CDR1 and CDR2: SGHDN and FVKESK. The CDR3 runs 14 residues. The V end was cut by 0 bases, the J end by 7 bases, with 12 bases between. The CDR3 region is CASSQDGGTRTQYF. In DNA, the CDR3 is TGTGCCAGCAGCCAAGATGGCGGGACCCGGACCCAGTACTTC.

The chain links TRBV7-9 to TRBJ2-3; no clear D gene. CDR1 and CDR2 (germline): SEHNR, FQNEAQ (reference sequence). The length of the CDR3 is 14 residues. The germline V and J ends were trimmed by 0 bases and 0 bases, with 4 bases remaining between them. CDR3 region: CASSLALSTDTQYF. CDR3 nucleotide sequence: TGTGCCAGCAGCTTAGCCCTTAGCACAGATACGCAGTATTTT.

The genes are TRBV9 and TRBJ2-5; D gene unclear. Trimming shortened V by 1 base and J by 0 bases, and 4 bases separated the two germline ends. The CDR3 spans 13 residues. Germline V CDR1 and CDR2: SGDLS, YYNGEE. The CDR3 coding sequence is TGTGCCAGCAGCGTAACAGACCAAGAGACCCAGTACTTC. Translation gives CASSVTDQETQYF.

The rearrangement uses TRBV6-5 and TRBJ1-6; D is possibly TRBD1 (5 bases). The CDR3 length is 15 residues. Trimming took 5 bases from V and 9 from J, leaving 17 bases between them. Germline CDR1 and CDR2: MNHEY and SVGAGI. The CDR3 reads CASSLTGTMPSPLHF. In DNA, the CDR3 is TGTGCCAGCAGTCTCACCGGGACTATGCCTTCACCCCTCCACTTT.

The rearrangement links TRBV7-2 to TRBJ1-5; D uncertain. The CDR3 consists of 14 residues. The V and J ends lost 2 bases and 3 bases respectively, with 8 bases between them. CDR1 and CDR2 from the germline V gene are SGHTA and FQGNSA. CDR3: CASSLQSNNQPQHF. For the CDR3, the DNA is TGTGCCAGCAGCTTACAGTCAAACAATCAGCCCCAGCATTTT.